The rows below give T cell receptor beta chains drawn from one sample of a study of CD8 T cells in Susac syndrome. Via MiXCR, TCRdb re-called the immunoSEQ multiplex PCR reads, giving one row per CDR3 protein. The sample shows about 130,000 distinct CDR3 sequences, over 85% of them seen only once. Sequencing was performed on CD4+ T cells from PBMCs. These receptor sequences come from a human donor in good health. The CDR3 runs from the conserved cysteine through the conserved F or W. The order of the fields is J gene, V gene, CDR3 protein.

TRBJ2-3 TRBV19 CASSIVAVPQYF
TRBJ2-7 TRBV3-1 CASSMRRELRKQYF
TRBJ1-3 TRBV11-2 CASSFTGDSGNTIYF
TRBJ2-3 TRBV6-2/TRBV6-3 CASLMSGGTDTQYF
TRBJ1-2 TRBV5-1 CASSLTGTGDGYTF
TRBJ2-7 TRBV15 CATSRGTKEQYF
TRBJ2-7 TRBV7-2 CASSSILTGVEQYF
TRBJ2-3 TRBV20-1 CSALPLAGAADTQYF
TRBJ2-7 TRBV7-9 CASSFGGRALPYEQYF
TRBJ1-2 TRBV18 CASSPDRAAYGYTF
TRBJ2-5 TRBV9 CASNRGAESETQYF
TRBJ2-5 TRBV5-1 CASFFSSGRETQYF
TRBJ1-4 TRBV20-1 CSARQFATNEKLFF
TRBJ2-7 TRBV14 CASSSRDRGLSPSYEQYF
TRBJ2-1 TRBV10-3 CAISELNEQFF
TRBJ2-1 TRBV7-9 CASSRPGLAGVNEQFF
TRBJ1-1 TRBV29-1 CSASTGTNTEAFF
TRBJ2-7 TRBV6-5 CASSYLAGGSEQYF
TRBJ1-3 TRBV5-4 CASSLAGGTGNTIYF
TRBJ1-1 TRBV5-1 CASSSSGGSLNTEAFF
TRBJ1-4 TRBV5-4 CASSRDRGTEKLFF
TRBJ2-3 TRBV7-7 CASSLRDRVTDTQYF
TRBJ2-2 TRBV6-6 CASEANIFTGELFF
TRBJ1-2 TRBV20-1 CSARGTGGLGGYTF
TRBJ1-2 TRBV6-5 CASRPPRQGRGYTF
TRBJ1-1 TRBV12-3/TRBV12-4 CASSTRGGNTEAFF
TRBJ2-4 TRBV4-3 CASSPTHGPLAKNIQYF
TRBJ2-5 TRBV25-1 CASSGQSYQETQYF
TRBJ2-3 TRBV27 CASSTRSGTSGKGSTDTQYF
TRBJ2-7 TRBV4-1 CASSQEAGRSYEQYF
TRBJ2-1 TRBV3-1 CASSQDLKLAGGIGFF
TRBJ2-5 TRBV7-2 CASSSSRTRETQYF
TRBJ1-1 TRBV20-1 CSASIRGRLTEAFF
TRBJ2-7 TRBV19 CASSPQGALRISYEQYF
TRBJ2-7 TRBV6-1 CASSESGGRTPSLREFYEQYF
TRBJ2-2 TRBV11-2 CASSLDLAAGELFF
TRBJ2-1 TRBV6-2/TRBV6-3 CASSLIAGGLNEQFF
TRBJ1-5 TRBV15 CATTQGAPALPNQPQHF
TRBJ2-2 TRBV5-4 CASSSGPPSTGELFF
TRBJ1-1 TRBV6-5 CASSYWRNTEAFF
TRBJ2-3 TRBV6-1 CASSEGDRSTDTQYF
TRBJ1-2 TRBV20-1 CSAGGDVNGYTF
TRBJ2-5 TRBV6-5 CASSPGNGGETQYF
TRBJ2-1 TRBV27 CASSLLRGHGQFF
TRBJ2-7 TRBV7-9 CASRQGSSYEQYF
TRBJ1-1 TRBV29-1 CSVRDSLNTEAFF
TRBJ2-7 TRBV2 CASTQGQGGREQYF
TRBJ2-3 TRBV29-1 CSVGGRVTDTQYF
TRBJ2-3 TRBV5-1 CASSLEGSSADTQYF
TRBJ1-2 TRBV27 CASSSSGGPNYGYTF
TRBJ2-7 TRBV5-4 CASSPSGPSYEQYF
TRBJ1-5 TRBV6-5 CASGLQGEGQPQHF
TRBJ2-1 TRBV9 CASSPQGLAGGNEQFF